The rows below give T cell receptor beta chains drawn from one sample of a study of T cells in Graves' hyperthyroidism and ophthalmopathy. Via MiXCR, TCRdb re-called the multiplex PCR reads, giving one row per CDR3 protein. The profile covers about 180,000 distinct CDR3 sequences, with over 15% appearing a single time and 25% to 35% taken by the ten largest. Sequencing input: blood. These receptors were obtained from a woman aged 50 to 65 with Graves' hyperthyroidism. CDR3s include the opening cysteine and the closing phenylalanine or tryptophan. The order of the fields is V gene, J gene, D gene, clone size, CDR3 DNA, CDR3 protein. A D gene is named only where the DNA matches it firmly. The listing skips clone size in some rows; elsewhere it reads once, few, many or a size class.

TRBV6-1	TRBJ1-5	NA	many	TGTGCCAGCAGTGAAAACTTAGGCTGGAATCAGCCCCAGCATTTT	CASSENLGWNQPQHF
TRBV5-1	TRBJ2-5	TRBD2	many	TGCGCCAGCAGCTTGGCGGGACTACGACGAGAGACCCAGTACTTC	CASSLAGLRRETQYF
TRBV28	TRBJ2-2	TRBD1	many	TGTGCCAGCAGTTTAAACCGACAGGGGTGGGGGACCGGGGAGCTGTTTTTT	CASSLNRQGWGTGELFF
TRBV24-1	TRBJ1-2	TRBD1	NA	TGTGCCACCAGTGATAACTCAGGGGGCCTTGGCTACACCTTC	CATSDNSGGLGYTF
TRBV6-1	TRBJ1-2	NA	many	TGTGCCAGCAGAAAACCCCGGACGGGGGACTATGGCTACACCTTC	CASRKPRTGDYGYTF
TRBV5-1	TRBJ2-3	TRBD1	many	TGCGCCAGCAGCGGCGGAAGACAGGGGACTAGCACAGATACGCAGTATTTT	CASSGGRQGTSTDTQYF
TRBV2	TRBJ1-4	NA	many	TGTGCCAGCAGTGAAGCTGCCACCACAACTAATGAAAAACTGTTTTTT	CASSEAATTTNEKLFF
TRBV7-2	TRBJ1-6	NA	many	TGTGCCAGCAGCTTACAAGCCCTCAATTCACCCCTCCACTTT	CASSLQALNSPLHF
TRBV29-1	TRBJ1-2	NA	many	TGCAGCGTCAACACAAGGTCCTATGGCTACACCTTC	CSVNTRSYGYTF
TRBV20-1	TRBJ1-5	NA	many	TGCAGTGCTAGAGGGGGGAGGGAGGGTCAGCCCCAGCATTTT	CSARGGREGQPQHF
TRBV28	TRBJ2-2	NA	many	TGTGCCAGCAGTTTATGGCAGGGGAAAAACACCGGGGAGCTGTTTTTT	CASSLWQGKNTGELFF
TRBV4-1	TRBJ1-2	NA	NA	TGCGCCAGCAGCCAAGGGGGGCCGGCCAACTTCTATGGCTACACCTTC	CASSQGGPANFYGYTF
TRBV28	TRBJ1-5	NA	many	TGTGCCAGCAGTAAGGGCAGGGTTGATCAGCCCCAGCATTTT	CASSKGRVDQPQHF
TRBV2	TRBJ1-1	NA	NA	TGTGCCAGCAGCCTGGACGGGCTCACTGAAGCTTTCTTT	CASSLDGLTEAFF
TRBV13	TRBJ2-1	NA	many	TGTGCCAGCAGACCTACAGGGTCCGACAATGAGCAGTTCTTC	CASRPTGSDNEQFF
TRBV20-1	TRBJ2-5	NA	many	TGCAGTGCTAGTTCCGAAAGTCCCGAGACCCAGTACTTC	CSASSESPETQYF
TRBV7-9	TRBJ2-1	NA	many	TGTGCCAGCAGCTTAAGGGACCCAAGCTCCTACAATGGGCAGTTCTTC	CASSLRDPSSYNGQFF
TRBV28	TRBJ1-3	NA	many	TGTGCCAGCAGTTTATCCGGATTAATCCCGGGGGACTCTGGAAACACCATATATTTT	CASSLSGLIPGDSGNTIYF
TRBV5-6	TRBJ1-1	NA	many	TGTGCCAGCAGCCTAACAGGGAGGAACACTGAAGCTTTCTTT	CASSLTGRNTEAFF
TRBV7-9	TRBJ1-2	NA	many	TGTGCCAGCAGCTCACTATCCGGCGGACCTAGGAGTGGCTACACCTTC	CASSSLSGGPRSGYTF
TRBV18	TRBJ1-2	NA	many	TGTGCCAGCTCACAGGGCCCAGACTATGGCTACACCTTC	CASSQGPDYGYTF
TRBV3-1	TRBJ1-2	NA	NA	TGTGCCAGCAGCCATCTCGGGGGTTCCCCTCACTTCTATGGCTACACCTTC	CASSHLGGSPHFYGYTF
TRBV15	TRBJ1-5	NA	many	TGTGCCACCAGCAGCGTGGTTTATAGCAATCAGCCCCAGCATTTT	CATSSVVYSNQPQHF
TRBV9	TRBJ1-1	NA	few	TGTGCCAGCAGCGGAGAAGAAGGGGGAAAAGCTTTCTTT	CASSGEEGGKAFF
TRBV4-3	TRBJ2-3	NA	few	TGCGCCAGCAGCCAAGATAGGAGGAGCACCCCTAGCACAGATACGCAGTATTTT	CASSQDRRSTPSTDTQYF
TRBV5-5	TRBJ2-1	TRBD2	NA	TGTGCCAGCAGCTTGAGGGGCGGGGGATACAATGAGCAGTTCTTC	CASSLRGGGYNEQFF
TRBV27	TRBJ1-2	NA	NA	TGTGCCAGCGGAGACAACTATGGCTACACCTTC	CASGDNYGYTF
TRBV7-2	TRBJ1-3	NA	NA	TGTGCCAGCGTGAAAGCCTCTGGAAACACCATATATTTT	CASVKASGNTIYF
TRBV4-1	TRBJ2-3	TRBD2	few	TGCGCCAGCAGCCAAGATCGGGGGGGGGCCACAGATACGCAGTATTTT	CASSQDRGGATDTQYF
TRBV20-1	TRBJ1-2	NA	many	TGCAGTGCTAGAGATTTCAAGGGGAATGGCTACACCTTC	CSARDFKGNGYTF
TRBV6-1	TRBJ2-5	TRBD1	many	TGTGCCAGCACCGGCCCACGGACAGGGCGAGAGACCCAGTACTTC	CASTGPRTGRETQYF
TRBV7-2	TRBJ2-3	NA	many	TGTGCCAGCAGCTCGACGGGAAGCACAGATACGCAGTATTTT	CASSSTGSTDTQYF
TRBV3-1	TRBJ1-5	NA	many	TGTGCCAGCAGCCAAGGTCAGCCCCAGCATTTT	CASSQGQPQHF
TRBV4-1	TRBJ2-3	NA	NA	TGCGCCAGCAGCCAAGACCACACAGATACGCAGTATTTT	CASSQDHTDTQYF
TRBV20-1	TRBJ2-7	TRBD1	NA	TGCAGTGCTAGAGGGGGGACAGGGGACGAGCAGTACTTC	CSARGGTGDEQYF
TRBV2	TRBJ2-7	NA	many	TGTGCCAGCAGCCAGGGACGTTCCTACGAGCAGTACTTC	CASSQGRSYEQYF
TRBV6-2/TRBV6-3	TRBJ2-6	NA	many	TGTGCCAGCAGTTACGTTTCGGTCCACTCTGGGGCCAACGTCCTGACTTTC	CASSYVSVHSGANVLTF
TRBV20-1	TRBJ2-7	NA	NA	TGCGCAATAGAAGGAACCTACGAGCAGTACTTC	CAIEGTYEQYF
TRBV2	TRBJ1-2	NA	many	TGTGCCAGCAAGGAGGCTCCACCGGGCGGCTACACCTTC	CASKEAPPGGYTF
TRBV20-1	TRBJ2-5	NA	NA	TGCAGTGCAACGACACAACGGTACCAAGAGACCCAGTACTTC	CSATTQRYQETQYF
TRBV7-2	TRBJ2-5	TRBD1	many	TGTGCCAGCAGCCCCCGGACAGGGCAGGAAGAGACCCAGTACTTC	CASSPRTGQEETQYF
TRBV6-1	TRBJ1-1	TRBD1	many	TGTGCCAGCAGGCGAAACAGGGGGCGAGGAAGGAACACTGAAGCTTTCTTT	CASRRNRGRGRNTEAFF
TRBV18	TRBJ2-3	NA	few	TGTGCCAGCTCACCACCGGCTTATAGCACAGATACGCAGTATTTT	CASSPPAYSTDTQYF
TRBV7-3	TRBJ2-1	NA	many	TGTGCCAGCAGCTTAAGAGGAGCGGGTAGCGGAATCAATGAGCAGTTCTTC	CASSLRGAGSGINEQFF
TRBV10-3	TRBJ1-1	NA	many	TGTGCCATCAGTGAGTCCAAGGACAGAGCTTTCTTT	CAISESKDRAFF
TRBV4-3	TRBJ1-2	NA	few	TGCGCCAGCAGCCAAGGTCTATTGTGGAACAATGGCTACACCTTC	CASSQGLLWNNGYTF
TRBV6-1	TRBJ1-1	NA	many	TGTGCCAGCAGCCCAGGGTATTACACTGAAGCTTTCTTT	CASSPGYYTEAFF
TRBV6-2/TRBV6-3	TRBJ2-4	TRBD1	many	TGTGCCAGCAGTCCCCGGACAGGGGTCCCCCTAGCCAAAAACATTCAGTACTTC	CASSPRTGVPLAKNIQYF